This TCR beta chain is drawn from a study of blood T cell repertoires in COVID-19. At the level of the study: The samples span acute and convalescent COVID-19 from the United States, Italy and Spain. T cells, B-cell-depleted T cells, or PBMCs supplied cDNA or gDNA.

CDR1 SGHRS and CDR2 YFSETQ come from the germline V gene. This CDR3 region has 15 residues. The V and J ends lost 0 bases and 8 bases, in that order; junction bases with no gene match: 7. In the original processing: Reference gene primer amplification yielded estimated nucleated cell counts. This table comes from immunoSEQ multiplex PCR, and its TCRdb copy is limited to in-frame clones, with some not included. The DNA was the basis for D and trimming; V, J and clone size are from that table. The table lists some 56,000 clones, 75% to 85% of them singletons. Sequencing was carried out using peripheral blood. The TCR originated in a man in his 60s with acute or convalescent COVID-19. The J gene is TRBJ2-2, the V gene TRBV5-1, with 7 bases fitting TRBD1. The DNA of the CDR3 is TGCGCCAGCAGCTTGGGACAGGGAAATTCGGGGGAGCTGTTTTTT. Encoded protein: CASSLGQGNSGELFF.